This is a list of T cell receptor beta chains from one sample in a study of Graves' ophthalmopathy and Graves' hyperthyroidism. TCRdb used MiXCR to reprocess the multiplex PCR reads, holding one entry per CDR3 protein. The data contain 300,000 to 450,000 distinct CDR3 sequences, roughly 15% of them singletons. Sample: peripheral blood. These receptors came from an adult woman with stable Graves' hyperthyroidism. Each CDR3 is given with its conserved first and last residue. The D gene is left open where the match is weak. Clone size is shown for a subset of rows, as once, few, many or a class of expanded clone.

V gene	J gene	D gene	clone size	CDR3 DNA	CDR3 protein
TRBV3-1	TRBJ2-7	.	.	TGTGCCAGCAGCCAAGATCGTCTAAACTACGAGCAGTACTTC	CASSQDRLNYEQYF
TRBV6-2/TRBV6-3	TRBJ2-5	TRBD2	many	TGTGCCAGCAGTTCCCCGGCAGCGGGAGATGAAGAGACCCAGTACTTC	CASSSPAAGDEETQYF
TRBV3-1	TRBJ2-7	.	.	TGTGCCAGCAGCCAAGGACTTCTCTACGAGCAGTACTTC	CASSQGLLYEQYF
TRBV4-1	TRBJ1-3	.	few	TGCGCCAGCAGCCAACCCGCCGCTTCCTCTGGAAACACCATATATTTT	CASSQPAASSGNTIYF
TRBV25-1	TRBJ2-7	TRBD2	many	TGTGCCAGCAGCTTTGCGGGAGGACTGAGCTCCTACGAGCAGTACTTC	CASSFAGGLSSYEQYF
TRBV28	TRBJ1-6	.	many	TGTGCCAGCAGTTTAGTCCGGGGCGCGGGTTCACCCCTCCACTTT	CASSLVRGAGSPLHF
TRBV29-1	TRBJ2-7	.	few	TGCAGCGTCACAGGGATCCACGAGCAGTACTTC	CSVTGIHEQYF
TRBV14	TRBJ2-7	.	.	TGTGCCAGCAGCCCTACCCGCTCCGAGCAGTACTTC	CASSPTRSEQYF
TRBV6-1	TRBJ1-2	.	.	TGTGCCAGCAGCGATGGACAGTTGCGTGGCTACACCTTC	CASSDGQLRGYTF
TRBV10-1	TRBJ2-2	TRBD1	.	TGCGCCAGCAGTTTGGACAGGCACACCGGGGAGCTGTTTTTT	CASSLDRHTGELFF
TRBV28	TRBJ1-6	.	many	TGTGCCAGCAGTTTCGCAGGGATGGGTTCACCCCTCCACTTT	CASSFAGMGSPLHF
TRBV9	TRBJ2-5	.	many	TGTGCCAGCAGCGGGGGCTCCCAAGAGACCCAGTACTTC	CASSGGSQETQYF
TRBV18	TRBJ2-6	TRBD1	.	TGTGCCAGCTCACGGACAGGGGGCCTAAGTCTGGGGGCCAACGTCCTGACTTTC	CASSRTGGLSLGANVLTF
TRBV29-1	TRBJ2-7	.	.	TGCAGCGTTCAGGGGGACTCAGCATACCCCTACGAGCAGTACTTC	CSVQGDSAYPYEQYF
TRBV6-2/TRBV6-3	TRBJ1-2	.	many	TGTGCCAGCACCCGAGCCCCAGGGGAGAGAGGCTACACCTTC	CASTRAPGERGYTF
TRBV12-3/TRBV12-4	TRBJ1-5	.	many	TGTGCCAGCAGTTTTTGGCAGGACAATCAGCCCCAGCATTTT	CASSFWQDNQPQHF
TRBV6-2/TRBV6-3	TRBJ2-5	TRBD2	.	TGTGCCAGCAGTTACTCGGTAGCGGGGGGTTTTCGCCAAGAGACCCAGTACTTC	CASSYSVAGGFRQETQYF
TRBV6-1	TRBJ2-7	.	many	TGTGCCAGCAGCCCTATCCAGGGTGTGGGCTCCTACGAGCAGTACTTC	CASSPIQGVGSYEQYF
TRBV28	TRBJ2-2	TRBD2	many	TGTGCCAGCAGTTTAGGGGGAGGGCACACCGGGGAGCTGTTTTTT	CASSLGGGHTGELFF
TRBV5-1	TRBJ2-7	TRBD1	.	TGCGCCAGCAGCTCGACAGGGGTAAACTACGAGCAGTACTTC	CASSSTGVNYEQYF
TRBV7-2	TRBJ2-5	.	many	TGTGCCAGCAGCTTCTCTCCGTCTCAAGAGACCCAGTACTTC	CASSFSPSQETQYF
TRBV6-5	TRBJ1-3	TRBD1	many	TGTGCCAGCAGTTACCAGGGGGCTAGAAACACCATATATTTT	CASSYQGARNTIYF
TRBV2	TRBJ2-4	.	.	TGTGCCAGCAGCTCGCCAGGGCCGGCCATAAACATTCAGTACTTC	CASSSPGPAINIQYF
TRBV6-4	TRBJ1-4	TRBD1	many	TGTGCCAGCAGTGAATCGAGGGACAGGGGAATTAATGAAAAACTGTTTTTT	CASSESRDRGINEKLFF
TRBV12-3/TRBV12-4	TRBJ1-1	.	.	TGTGCCAGCCTGGACAGTGAAGCTTTCTTT	CASLDSEAFF
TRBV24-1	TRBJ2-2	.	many	TGTGCCACCAGTGGGGCGAGCCACACCGGGGAGCTGTTTTTT	CATSGASHTGELFF
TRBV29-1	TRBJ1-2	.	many	TGCAGCGTTGGTCAGGCAGATGGCTACACCTTC	CSVGQADGYTF
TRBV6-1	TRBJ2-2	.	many	TGTGCCAGCAGCTTCGTAGAGACCGGGGAGCTGTTTTTT	CASSFVETGELFF
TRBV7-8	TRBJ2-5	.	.	TGTGCCAGCAGCCGGACAGTCCTCAAAGAGACCCAGTACTTC	CASSRTVLKETQYF
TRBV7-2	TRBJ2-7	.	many	TGTGCCAGCAGCGAGGGACTCCCGCGGGGTCACGAGCAGTACTTC	CASSEGLPRGHEQYF
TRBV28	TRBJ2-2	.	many	TGTGCCAGCAGTTCATCTGTCACCGGGGAGCTGTTTTTT	CASSSSVTGELFF
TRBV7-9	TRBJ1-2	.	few	TGTGCCAGCAGCCCCCTCGGGGCAGGGGATGGCTACACCTTC	CASSPLGAGDGYTF
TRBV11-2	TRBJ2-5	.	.	TGTGCCAGCACGTCCCGTGGCCAAGAGACCCAGTACTTC	CASTSRGQETQYF
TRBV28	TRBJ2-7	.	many	TGTGCCAGCAGTTTCCAGGGGATCCGCGAGCAGTACTTC	CASSFQGIREQYF
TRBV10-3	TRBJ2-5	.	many	TGTGCCATCAGTGAGTCGCGGGGTGAGGATAAAGAGACCCAGTACTTC	CAISESRGEDKETQYF
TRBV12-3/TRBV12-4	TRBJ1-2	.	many	TGTGCCAGCAGTTTAGAAGGGCTAGGCTACACCTTC	CASSLEGLGYTF
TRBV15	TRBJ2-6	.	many	TGTGCCACCAGCAGCGCCGCCGCAGGGGGGTCTGGGGCCAACGTCCTGACTTTC	CATSSAAAGGSGANVLTF
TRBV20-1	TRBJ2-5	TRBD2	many	TGCAGTGCTAGAGATCAGGCTAGCGGGAGGCTGGAGACCCAGTACTTC	CSARDQASGRLETQYF
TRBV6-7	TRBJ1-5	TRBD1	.	TGTTCCAGCAGTCAGACAGGGTTGAGCAATCAGCCCAAGCATTTT	CSSSQTGLSNQPKHF
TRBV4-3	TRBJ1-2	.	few	TGCGCCAGCAGCCAAGATCAGGGAAACTATGGCTACACCTTC	CASSQDQGNYGYTF
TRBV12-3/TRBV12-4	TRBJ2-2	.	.	TGTGCCAGCAGTTTAAGGCTAGGGGTCACCGGGGAGCTGTTTTTT	CASSLRLGVTGELFF
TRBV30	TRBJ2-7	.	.	TGTGCCTGGAGTGCGACCAGGGGTTGGGGCGAGCAGTACTTC	CAWSATRGWGEQYF
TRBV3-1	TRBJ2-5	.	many	TGTGCCAGCAGCCTATCCTGGGGGTCGTGGACCCCTGGGGAGACCCAGTACTTC	CASSLSWGSWTPGETQYF
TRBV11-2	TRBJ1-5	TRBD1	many	TGTGCCAGCAGCTACGCCGGGACAGGTCAGCCCCAGCATTTT	CASSYAGTGQPQHF
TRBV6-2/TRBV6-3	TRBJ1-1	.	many	TGTGCCAGCATGGGTACCGGCCCAGGGGAAGCTTTCTTT	CASMGTGPGEAFF
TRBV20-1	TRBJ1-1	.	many	TGCAGTGCCAGTGGCACGGTAACGATCAACACTGAAGCTTTCTTT	CSASGTVTINTEAFF
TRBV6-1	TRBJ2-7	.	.	TGTGCCAGCAGTGAACCGGACAGACCCTACGAGCAGTACTTC	CASSEPDRPYEQYF
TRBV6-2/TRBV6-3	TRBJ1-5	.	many	TGTGCCAGCAGTTCCCACAGGGCCTTCAATCAGCCCCAGCATTTT	CASSSHRAFNQPQHF
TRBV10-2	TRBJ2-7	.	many	TGCGCCAGTACCGGGACGAACGGCTCCTACGAGCAGTACTTC	CASTGTNGSYEQYF
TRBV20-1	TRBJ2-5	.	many	TGCAGTGCGGTACGACAAAACCAAGAGACCCAGTACTTC	CSAVRQNQETQYF
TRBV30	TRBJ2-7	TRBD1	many	TGTGCCTGGACCAACTGGGACAGATCCTACGAGCAGTACTTC	CAWTNWDRSYEQYF
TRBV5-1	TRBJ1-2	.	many	TGCGCCAGCAGCTCGACGACCGGCTATGGCTACACCTTC	CASSSTTGYGYTF